This TCR beta chain is from a study of T cells in Graves' hyperthyroidism and ophthalmopathy (dated by TCRdb to the late 2010s). About the investigation overall: Peripheral blood was sampled at the time of initial diagnosis, prior to any treatment. TCR V-J signatures able to tell the groups apart were searched for in a discovery cohort of 90 to 100 patients, of whom fewer than 45 had Graves' ophthalmopathy and 57 had stable Graves' hyperthyroidism. Whether ophthalmopathy could be predicted prospectively was tested in an independent validation cohort made up of under 20 hyperthyroidism patients plus 17 patients who later progressed to ophthalmopathy. For training and testing, the 100 patients in the discovery cohort were randomly divided in a 7:3 ratio. The study also compared thyroid tissue and blood T-cell repertoires from over 5 Graves' hyperthyroidism patients. After blood sampling, hyperthyroidism patients were treated with methimazole at a starting dose of 30 mg daily, and ophthalmopathy patients were treated with high-dose intravenous methylprednisolone. The paper reports TCR Vbeta CDR3 sequencing of about 140 peripheral blood samples: under 45 ophthalmopathy, approximately 74 hyperthyroidism and around 17 progressor patients.

The CDR3 numbers 14 residues from cysteine through phenylalanine. Only CDR3 DNA remains: 42 bases, in frame from the first base. In the germline V gene, CDR1 corresponds to MDHEN and CDR2 to SYDVKM. V is pared back by 3 bases and J by 1 base, with 9 bases lying between the germline termini. Moderately to severely active disease, a Clinical Activity Score of at least 3, a NOSPECS grade of at least 4, and a duration under 3 months were present in ophthalmopathy patients. Exclusion was applied to patients with uncontrolled infections, other autoimmune diseases, pregnancy or lactation. Diagnoses relied on clinical symptoms, serum thyroxine and TRAb, thyroid ultrasound and orbital computed tomography. Ficoll-Paque density gradient centrifugation was used to isolate PBMCs from 10 ml of fresh peripheral blood. Total RNA was extracted using Trizol reagent, and RNA quality was assessed on an Agilent 2100 Bioanalyzer.

Study-level results and caveats: Blood samples also contained most of the expanded thyroid clonotypes (frequency above 0.001), which suggests that blood repertoires may reflect thyroid immune responses. In validation, the model predicted progression to ophthalmopathy a median of approximately 6.3 months before onset, with approximately 70% sensitivity and 72.22% specificity. In cross-validation, a model built on a 13 V-J signature told ophthalmopathy apart from stable hyperthyroidism with approximately 90% sensitivity and approximately 84% specificity, and in testing the same model reached 80%/75%. Sample size was not statistically predetermined, and investigators were not blinded to group allocation.

TCR beta CDR3 regions were amplified from RNA transcripts. For the first round of RT-PCR on the TCR CDR3, the HTBI primer set was used together with the Qiagen OneStep RT-PCR kit. The libraries were constructed in a second round of multiplex PCR and then size-selected and purified. Sequencing of the libraries was done on an Illumina HiSeq2000 using paired-end 100 bp reads. The published analysis was carried out like this. SOAPnuke was used to process the raw data, removing reads that contained adapters or uncalled bases, had a mean Phred below 15, or lacked an exact match to the constant primer or identifier. COPE v1.2.5 was used to merge the high-quality paired reads, and each unique nucleotide sequence was defined as a clonotype. MiTCR v1.1 was used to align clonotypes to the IMGT TRBV, TRBD and TRBJ reference segments. Only V-J combinations with frequency above 0.0001, covering about 99% of repertoires, were analysed. A TCS score was defined as the ratio of F50 (clonal expansion) to E x V (chaos), with BLOSUM62-based TCRdist applied between CDR3 peptides within each V-J. Welch's t-statistics and random forest reduced approximately 520 V-J features to some 14, which were used in a naive Bayes classifier (R e1071). The raw public reads went through TCRdb reprocessing: fastp at Q25, MiXCR clone calling, in-frame beta chains kept. Rows with one shared CDR3 protein collapse into an entry with the most common genes and DNA. For this entry, the V and J calls and clone size follow TCRdb and not the study's own pipeline. The sample table contains more than 500,000 distinct CDR3 sequences; only one count was recorded for roughly 16% of them. The top ten constitute 25% to 30% of the sample.

At least ten counts were recorded for this clonotype. Its antigen is not yet known. Within one base of it there is no much larger clone, and no base qualities were kept. The sample taken for sequencing was blood. The clonotype comes from a woman under 40 with Graves' ophthalmopathy. The chain couples TRBV28 to TRBJ1-1; the D gene assignment is ambiguous. The CDR3 loop reads CASSLSAPNTEAFF. The sequenced DNA is TGTGCCAGCAGTTTGTCCGCCCCGAACACTGAAGCTTTCTTT.